This T cell receptor beta chain stems from a study of regulatory T cells in long-lasting Graves disease listed by TCRdb under 2021. With respect to the entire study: Persistent Graves' disease was defined as persistently positive TSH receptor autoantibodies together with antithyroid drug treatment for over 5 years. Patients with persistent Graves' disease were compared with patients with newly diagnosed Graves' disease using TCR sequencing and RNA sequencing of peripheral blood. The study was conducted in China and was registered as a clinical trial. A total of 35 or so samples were covered by TCR sequencing, comprising about 13 persistent and approximately 20 newly diagnosed Graves' disease patients. Antithyroid drugs had been taken for approximately ten years on average by persistent Graves' disease patients in the clinical cohort. Study-wide conclusions, independent of this receptor: TRBV28, TRBJ1-2 and TRBJ2-5 were preferentially used in persistent disease, while TRBV20-1 and TRBJ2-1 were favored in newly diagnosed disease. Lower TCR Shannon entropy and fewer highly expanded clones were observed in persistent Graves' disease patients than in newly diagnosed patients, which suggested clonal expansion. Peripheral blood alone was examined, since thyroid tissue, which constituted the primary lesion, could not be accessed. Sequencing and analysis were limited to the TCR beta chain. As a limitation, the authors acknowledged that the small sample size may reduce accuracy. More public clonotypes were shared among persistent patients (roughly 2,900) than among newly diagnosed patients (966).

Taken from cysteine to phenylalanine, the CDR3 has 16 residues. Only the CDR3 DNA stays, 48 bases, in frame from base 1. V is shortened by 4 bases, J by 7 bases, and the region joining them spans 19 bases. CDR1 SGHAT and CDR2 FQNNGV are derived from the germline V gene. This clonotype appeared many times. Its antigen remains unidentified. Per-base qualities were not stored, and no clone one base away is much larger. This specimen's time point label, interpreted: persistent/refractory GD, antithyroid drugs over 5 years with positive TRAb. For both TCR sequencing and RNA sequencing, RNA was extracted from PBMCs using TRIzol. The diagnosis of Graves' disease followed American Thyroid Association guidelines. Recruitment of patients was carried out at an endocrinology department in Xi'an, China. Each patient gave approximately 8.8 milliliters of peripheral blood, collected in an EDTA anticoagulant tube. Ficoll Paque Plus density gradient separation was used to isolate PBMCs, and no further T cell sorting was performed. An Agilent 2100 Bioanalyzer and agarose gel were used to assess RNA quality, and a NanoDrop 2000 was used to measure RNA concentration.

The library was obtained by multiplex PCR. TCRdb shows the sequencer as Illumina HiSeq 4000. iRepertoire HTBI primers and Arm-PCR amplification of CDR3 regions were used to construct TCR beta libraries. Before sequencing, the PCR products underwent gel purification. Per the source publication's procedure: Across samples, roughly 60 TRBV and 13 to 15 TRBJ segments were identified and used for gene usage analysis of CDR3 amino acid clonotypes. COPE and FqMerger were used to merge filtered high-quality paired reads into contigs. BLAST was used to align contigs to IMGT TRBV, TRBD and TRBJ reference genes, with CDR3 defined following IMGT. Any clonotype with a frequency above 0.1% was classified as a highly expanded clone. Shannon entropy served as the measure of repertoire diversity, while the Gini coefficient captured V-J evenness. A clonotype found in more than one individual was treated as public. TCRdb took the public reads, trimmed them with fastp at Q25, ran MiXCR for clone calling and kept in-frame beta chains. Every entry covers one CDR3 protein and lists the most common genes and DNA from its rows. The V and J calls, along with clone size, are taken from TCRdb and not from the paper's own processing. Within this sample are around 460,000 distinct CDR3 sequences, with 20% to 25% of them counted one time only. Over 6% of the sample is held by the ten biggest clonotypes.

This chain joins TRBV11-2 to TRBJ1-4; the D gene assignment is ambiguous. The TCR sequence derives from a female donor with Graves disease. The starting material was peripheral blood mononuclear cells (PBMCs), obtained when the disease was refractory, from a patient treated with antithyroid drugs. The nucleotides read TGTGCCAGCAGCTCCCCCCGCTCTCTGGCCGGTGAAAAACTGTTTTTT. Translated, this is CASSSPRSLAGEKLFF.